Included here is one T cell receptor beta chain sequence, with context. Its specificity is unknown. This record comes from a study of T cell responses to AZD1222 COVID-19 vaccine. Study-level results: Repertoires were sampled only after the peak T cell response.

TCRdb's table, derived via immunoSEQ multiplex PCR, lists solely in-frame clones and lacks some. The table includes 85,000 or so clones, 75% to 95% detected once. Germline CDR1 and CDR2: LNHDA and SQIVND (reference sequence). Losses at the gene ends were 6 bases for V and 3 bases for J; bases not matched to a gene: 7. The CDR3 extends over 15 amino acids. Specimen: peripheral blood, collected 28 days after the second AZD1222 dose. This clonotype originated in an adult who received the AZD1222 COVID-19 vaccine. The V and J genes are TRBV19 and TRBJ1-4; TRBD1 agrees at 7 bases. This CDR3 reads CASSRGGTANEKLFF. The CDR3 DNA is TGTGCCAGTAGCAGAGGGGGCACGGCTAATGAAAAACTGTTTTTT.